This TCR beta chain was observed in a study of blood T cell repertoires in COVID-19. At the level of the study: Donors in the United States, Italy and Spain gave samples during acute or convalescent COVID-19. T cells, B-cell-depleted T cells, or PBMCs provided the cDNA or gDNA that served as material.

V was shortened by 4 bases and J by 0 bases, with 11 bases between the two germline ends. Germline V gene lookup returns CDR1 SGHKS and CDR2 YYEKEE (reference sequence). The CDR3 has 16 amino acids. In the authors' methods: Quantification of nucleated cells was approximated via reference gene primer amplification. The protocol was immunoSEQ multiplex PCR, while the TCRdb copy is restricted to in-frame clones and leaves out a portion. That table supplies the V and J calls and clone size; D and trimming were determined from the DNA. In the table there are fewer than 300,000 clones, 88% of which are singletons.

The material sequenced was peripheral blood. The TCR originated in a woman aged 40 to 50 who had recovered from COVID-19. The chain couples TRBV5-5 to TRBJ1-6; D perhaps matches TRBD1 (5 bases). The CDR3 loop is CASSKWGGSYNSPLHF. In DNA, the CDR3 is TGTGCCAGCAGCAAGTGGGGGGGCTCCTATAATTCACCCCTCCACTTT.